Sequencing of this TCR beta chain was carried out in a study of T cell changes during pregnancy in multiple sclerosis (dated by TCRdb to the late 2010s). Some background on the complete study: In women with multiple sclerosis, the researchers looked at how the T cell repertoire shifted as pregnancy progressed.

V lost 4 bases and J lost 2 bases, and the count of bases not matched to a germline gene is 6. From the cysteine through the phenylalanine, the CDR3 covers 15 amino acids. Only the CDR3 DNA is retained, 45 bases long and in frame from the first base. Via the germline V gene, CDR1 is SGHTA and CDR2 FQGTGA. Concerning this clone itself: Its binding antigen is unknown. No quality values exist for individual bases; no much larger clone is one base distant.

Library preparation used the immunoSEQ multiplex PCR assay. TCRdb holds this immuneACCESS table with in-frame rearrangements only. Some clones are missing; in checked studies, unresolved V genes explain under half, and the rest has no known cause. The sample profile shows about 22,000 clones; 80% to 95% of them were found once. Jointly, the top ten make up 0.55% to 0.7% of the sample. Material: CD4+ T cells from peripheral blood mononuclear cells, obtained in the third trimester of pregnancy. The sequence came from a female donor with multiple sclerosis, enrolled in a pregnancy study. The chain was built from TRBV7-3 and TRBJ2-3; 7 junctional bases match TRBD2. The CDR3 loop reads CASSSRGVSTDTQYF. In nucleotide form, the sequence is TGTGCCAGCAGCTCCCGGGGGGTATCCACAGATACGCAGTATTTT.